Listed below are T cell receptor beta chains from one sample, sequenced in a study of Ad26.COV2.S vaccination and SARS-CoV-2 variants. The protocol was immunoSEQ multiplex PCR, while the TCRdb copy is restricted to in-frame clones and leaves out a portion. The data hold around 270,000 clones, with approximately 88% observed a single time. The sequenced sample was peripheral blood, obtained in a trial of Ad26.COV2.S vaccine versus placebo. All receptors come from a person aged 18-60 years who received the Ad26.COV2.S COVID-19 vaccine or a placebo. The CDR3 runs from the conserved cysteine through the conserved F or W. The D gene is left open where the match is weak. Some rows have no size entry. The others give once, few or many, or a class for an expanded clone.

clone_size	d_call	v_call	j_call	cdr3_nt	cdr3_aa
.	.	TRBV30	TRBJ2-1	TGTGCCTGGAGCAAGAGGGGTCTCTTCAATGAGCAGTTCTTC	CAWSKRGLFNEQFF
.	.	TRBV4-3	TRBJ2-2	TGCGCCAGCAGCCAAGTGGGGGGGCCCACCGGGGAGCTGTTTTTT	CASSQVGGPTGELFF
.	.	TRBV3-1/TRBV3-2	TRBJ1-3	TGTGCCAGCAGCCAAAACGTGTTTGGAAACACCATATATTTT	CASSQNVFGNTIYF
.	.	TRBV4-2	TRBJ2-5	TGTGCCAGCAGCCAAATACTCTCATTTCAAGAGACCCAGTACTTC	CASSQILSFQETQYF
.	TRBD1	TRBV18	TRBJ1-3	TGTGCCAGCTCACCGCGGGACAGGGGAGCTGGAAACACCATATATTTT	CASSPRDRGAGNTIYF
.	.	TRBV5-8	TRBJ2-5	TGTGCCAGCAGCCCAGGTCTGTCGCAAGAGACCCAGTACTTC	CASSPGLSQETQYF
.	TRBD1	TRBV5-1	TRBJ2-5	TGCGCCAGCAGCGCCGGACAGGGGAAGGAGACCCAGTACTTC	CASSAGQGKETQYF
.	TRBD2	TRBV9	TRBJ2-1	TGTGCCAGCAGCGAGGGACTAGGCACCTCCTACAATGAGCAGTTCTTC	CASSEGLGTSYNEQFF
.	TRBD2	TRBV5-1	TRBJ2-1	TGCGCCAGCAGCTTGGCGGGTAGCGGGAATGAGCAGTTCTTC	CASSLAGSGNEQFF
.	TRBD1	TRBV30	TRBJ2-7	TGTGCCTGGGCCCGGGACAGGGGGAATTCCGAGCAGTACTTC	CAWARDRGNSEQYF
once	.	TRBV27	TRBJ2-2	TGTGCCAGCAGTTTAACTAGTGGACACTCGAACACCGGGGAGCTGTTTTTT	CASSLTSGHSNTGELFF
.	.	TRBV18	TRBJ1-2	TGTGCCAGCTCACTCAAAGCTAACTATGGCTACACCTTC	CASSLKANYGYTF
.	TRBD1	TRBV5-1	TRBJ2-2	TGCGCCAGCAGCTCAGGACAGGGTTCGACCGGGGAGCTGTTTTTT	CASSSGQGSTGELFF
.	TRBD1	TRBV6-5	TRBJ1-1	TGTGCCAGCAGTAGAAACGACAGGGGGAGTACTGAAGCTTTCTTT	CASSRNDRGSTEAFF
.	TRBD2	TRBV4-2	TRBJ2-1	TGTGCCAGCAGCCAATGGGGACTAGCTGATGAGCAGTTCTTC	CASSQWGLADEQFF
.	TRBD2	TRBV7-3	TRBJ2-1	TGTGCCAGCAGCTTAAACGGGGGGACCTACAATGAGCAGTTCTTC	CASSLNGGTYNEQFF
.	TRBD1	TRBV29-1	TRBJ2-7	TGCAGCCCCGGGGACAGCTACTACGAGCAGTACTTC	CSPGDSYYEQYF
.	.	TRBV6-5	TRBJ1-1	TGTGCCAGCAAAACCCTGATTGACACTGAAGCTTTCTTT	CASKTLIDTEAFF
.	TRBD2	TRBV6-6	TRBJ2-3	TGTGCCAGCACCGCCCGGGGGGGCCCAGATACGCAGTATTTT	CASTARGGPDTQYF
.	TRBD1	TRBV6-5	TRBJ2-1	TGTGCCAGCAGTTATTTGGGACAGGGGGCGAATGAGCAGTTCTTC	CASSYLGQGANEQFF
.	.	TRBV12-3/TRBV12-4	TRBJ2-5	TGTGCCAGCAGTTTGCAGGGCCGGGAGACCCAGTACTTC	CASSLQGRETQYF
.	TRBD1	TRBV30	TRBJ1-1	TGTGCCTGGAGTGTACAGGGGAGGAAGAACACTGAAGCTTTCTTT	CAWSVQGRKNTEAFF
.	.	TRBV19	TRBJ1-3	TGTGCCAGTAGTGGGGACTCTGGAAACACCATATATTTT	CASSGDSGNTIYF
.	.	TRBV10-3	TRBJ2-4	TGTGCCATCAGTCAGGCAGGGTCGGACATTCAGTACTTC	CAISQAGSDIQYF
.	.	TRBV14	TRBJ2-5	TGTGCCAGCAGCCCGACAGTAGGCGAGACCCAGTACTTC	CASSPTVGETQYF
.	.	TRBV5-4	TRBJ2-1	TGTGCCAGCAGCTTGATTTCCGCCGGGGGCAATGAGCAGTTCTTC	CASSLISAGGNEQFF